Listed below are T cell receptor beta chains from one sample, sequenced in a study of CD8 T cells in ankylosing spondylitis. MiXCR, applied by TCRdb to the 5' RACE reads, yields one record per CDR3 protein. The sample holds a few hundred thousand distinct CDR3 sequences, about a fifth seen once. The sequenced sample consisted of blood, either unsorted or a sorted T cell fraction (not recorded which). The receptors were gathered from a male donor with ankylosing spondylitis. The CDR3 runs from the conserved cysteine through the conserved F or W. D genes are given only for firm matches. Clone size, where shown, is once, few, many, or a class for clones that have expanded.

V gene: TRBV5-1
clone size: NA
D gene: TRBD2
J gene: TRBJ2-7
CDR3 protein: CASSPTPSGTTYEQYF
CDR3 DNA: TGCGCCAGCAGCCCCACCCCTAGCGGGACCACCTACGAGCAGTACTTC

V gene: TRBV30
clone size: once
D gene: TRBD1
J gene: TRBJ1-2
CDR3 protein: CASAPDRGDYGYTF
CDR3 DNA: TGTGCCTCCGCCCCCGACAGGGGCGACTATGGCTACACCTTC

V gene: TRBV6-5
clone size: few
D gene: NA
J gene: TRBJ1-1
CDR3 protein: CASSYHGGNTEAFF
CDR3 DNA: TGTGCCAGCAGTTATCATGGAGGGAACACTGAAGCTTTCTTT

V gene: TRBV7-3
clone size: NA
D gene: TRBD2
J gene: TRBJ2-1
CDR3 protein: CASSLSGSTYNEQFF
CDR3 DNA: TGTGCCAGCAGCTTAAGCGGGAGCACCTACAATGAGCAGTTCTTC

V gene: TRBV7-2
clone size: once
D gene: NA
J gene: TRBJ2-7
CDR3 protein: CASSLVSRVGEQYF
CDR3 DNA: TGTGCCAGCAGCTTAGTGTCTAGAGTGGGCGAGCAGTACTTC

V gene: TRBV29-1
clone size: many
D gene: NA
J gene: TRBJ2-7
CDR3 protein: CSVYSLYEQYF
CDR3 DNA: TGCAGCGTGTACAGCCTCTACGAGCAGTACTTC

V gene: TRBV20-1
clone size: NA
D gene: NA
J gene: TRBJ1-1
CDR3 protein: CSAEGRGGSTEAFF
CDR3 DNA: TGCAGTGCCGAAGGAAGGGGAGGAAGCACTGAAGCTTTCTTT

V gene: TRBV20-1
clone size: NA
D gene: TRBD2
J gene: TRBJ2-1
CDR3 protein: CSARPGTSGRSEQFF
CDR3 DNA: TGCAGTGCTAGACCCGGGACTAGCGGGAGAAGTGAGCAGTTCTTC

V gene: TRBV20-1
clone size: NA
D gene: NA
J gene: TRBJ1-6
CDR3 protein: CSARAPGWANSPLHF
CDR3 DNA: TGCAGTGCTAGAGCCCCGGGGTGGGCGAATTCACCCCTCCACTTT

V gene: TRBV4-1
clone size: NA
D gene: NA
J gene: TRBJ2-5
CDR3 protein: CASSQDPQQETQYF
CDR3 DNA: TGCGCCAGCAGCCAAGATCCCCAACAAGAGACCCAGTACTTC

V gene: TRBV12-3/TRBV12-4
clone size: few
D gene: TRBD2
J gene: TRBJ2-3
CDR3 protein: CASRPWSSGKTDTQYF
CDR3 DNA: TGTGCCAGCAGGCCCTGGAGTAGCGGGAAGACAGATACGCAGTATTTT

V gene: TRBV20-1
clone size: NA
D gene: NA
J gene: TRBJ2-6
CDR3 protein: CSARHGPSGANVLTF
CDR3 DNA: TGCAGTGCTAGGCACGGACCCTCTGGGGCCAACGTCCTGACTTTC

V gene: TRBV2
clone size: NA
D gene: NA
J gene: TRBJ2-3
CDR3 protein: CASSGRGNTDTQYF
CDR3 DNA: TGTGCCAGCAGTGGACGGGGAAACACAGATACGCAGTATTTT

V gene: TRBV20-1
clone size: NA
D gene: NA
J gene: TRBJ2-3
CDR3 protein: CSASSADTQYF
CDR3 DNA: TGCAGTGCTAGTTCGGCAGATACGCAGTATTTT

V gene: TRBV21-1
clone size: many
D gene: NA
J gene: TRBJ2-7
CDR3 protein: CASSMTDSYEQYF
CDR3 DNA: TGTGCCAGCAGCATGACAGACTCCTACGAGCAGTACTTC

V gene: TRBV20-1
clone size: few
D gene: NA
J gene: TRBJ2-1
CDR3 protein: CSARVDGTSYNEQFF
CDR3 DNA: TGCAGTGCTAGAGTGGACGGGACCTCCTACAATGAGCAGTTCTTC

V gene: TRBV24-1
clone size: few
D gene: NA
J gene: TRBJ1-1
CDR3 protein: CATSDSTRTEAFF
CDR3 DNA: TGTGCCACCAGTGATTCCACAAGGACTGAAGCTTTCTTT

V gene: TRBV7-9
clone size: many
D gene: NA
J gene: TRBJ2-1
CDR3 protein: CASSSTTGSSYNEQFF
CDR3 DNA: TGTGCCAGCAGCTCCACGACTGGCAGCTCCTACAATGAGCAGTTCTTC

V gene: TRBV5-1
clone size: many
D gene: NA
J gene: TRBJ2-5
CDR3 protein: CASSTAGTAETQYF
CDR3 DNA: TGCGCCAGCAGCACCGCCGGGACGGCGGAGACCCAGTACTTC

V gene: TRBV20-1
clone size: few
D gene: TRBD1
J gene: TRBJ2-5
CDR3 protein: CSAQQDRVPEETQYF
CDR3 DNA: TGCAGTGCTCAACAAGACAGGGTTCCGGAAGAGACCCAGTACTTC

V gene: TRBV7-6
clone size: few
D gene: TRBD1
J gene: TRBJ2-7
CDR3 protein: CASSSQQGAGYEQYF
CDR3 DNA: TGTGCCAGCAGCTCCCAACAGGGGGCCGGCTACGAGCAGTACTTC

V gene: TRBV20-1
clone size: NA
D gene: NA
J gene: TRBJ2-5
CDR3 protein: CSAAHNSKQETQYF
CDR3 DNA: TGCAGTGCCGCACACAACAGTAAACAAGAGACCCAGTACTTC

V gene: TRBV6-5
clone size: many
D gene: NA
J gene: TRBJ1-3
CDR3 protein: CASSYSGESGNTIYF
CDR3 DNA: TGTGCCAGCAGTTACTCGGGGGAATCTGGAAACACCATATATTTT

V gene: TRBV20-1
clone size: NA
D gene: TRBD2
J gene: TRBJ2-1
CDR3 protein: CSAPTSGRPNEQFF
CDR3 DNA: TGCAGTGCGCCGACTAGCGGGAGACCGAATGAGCAGTTCTTC

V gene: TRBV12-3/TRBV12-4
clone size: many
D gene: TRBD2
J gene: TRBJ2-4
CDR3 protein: CASSRYSGSSKNIQYF
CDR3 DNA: TGTGCCAGCAGCCGCTATAGCGGGAGTTCCAAAAACATTCAGTACTTC

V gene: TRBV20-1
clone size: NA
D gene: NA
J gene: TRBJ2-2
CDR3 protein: CSARDTGELFF
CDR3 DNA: TGCAGTGCTAGAGATACCGGGGAGCTGTTTTTT

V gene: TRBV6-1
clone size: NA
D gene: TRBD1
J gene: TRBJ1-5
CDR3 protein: CASRRDRETEQPQHF
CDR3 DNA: TGTGCCAGCAGGCGGGACAGAGAAACGGAACAGCCCCAGCATTTT

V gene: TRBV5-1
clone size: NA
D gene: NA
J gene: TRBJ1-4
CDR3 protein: CASSLGQTTNEKLFF
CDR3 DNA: TGCGCCAGCAGCTTGGGACAGACAACTAATGAAAAACTGTTTTTT